This T cell receptor (beta chain) originates from a study of neurological immune-mediated disorders. Looked up from germline, CDR1 is SGHRS and CDR2 is YFSETQ. V lost 0 bases and J 5 bases, leaving 17 bases between the germline ends. This CDR3 has 16 residues. This clonotype was picked up many times. A single record per CDR3 protein comes from TCRdb applying MiXCR to the 5' RACE reads. The sample holds approximately 90,000 distinct CDR3 sequences; 3% to 4% are singletons and the top ten take around 6%. This rearrangement joins TRBV5-1 to TRBJ1-1, with D perhaps matching TRBD1 (5 bases). The sequenced sample was PBMCs. This clonotype was sampled from a woman younger than 30 with multiple sclerosis. Here the CDR3 DNA reads TGCGCCAGCAGCTTGGGGGTAGCGGGGGGTGGGACTGAAGCTTTCTTT. Residues: CASSLGVAGGGTEAFF.